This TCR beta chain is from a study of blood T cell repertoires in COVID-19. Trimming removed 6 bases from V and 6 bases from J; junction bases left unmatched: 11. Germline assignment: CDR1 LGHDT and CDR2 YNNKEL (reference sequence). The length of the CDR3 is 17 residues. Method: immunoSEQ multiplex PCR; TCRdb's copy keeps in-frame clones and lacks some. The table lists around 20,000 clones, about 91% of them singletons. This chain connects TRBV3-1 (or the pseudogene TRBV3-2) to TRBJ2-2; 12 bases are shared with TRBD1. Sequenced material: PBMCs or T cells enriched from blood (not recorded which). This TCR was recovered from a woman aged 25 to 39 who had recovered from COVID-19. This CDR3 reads CASSHPGQGARAGELFF. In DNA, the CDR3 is TGTGCCAGCAGTCACCCGGGACAGGGGGCTCGTGCCGGGGAGCTGTTTTTT.